A single sample is the source of the 19 T cell receptor beta chains below, sequenced in a study of radiation and T cells in renal cell carcinoma (dated by TCRdb to 2020 to 2021). Receptors were amplified or captured by the immunoSEQ multiplex PCR assay. The clones in this table, taken by TCRdb from immuneACCESS, are in-frame only. Not every clone is retained; where verified, under half of the shortfall comes from an unresolved V gene, and the cause of the rest is unknown. The sample table holds some 120,000 clones, of which 80% to 90% were seen once. The ten largest clones capture approximately 1.9% of the sample. The time point label on this specimen signifies: blood 2 weeks post-SBRT. The sample's treatment or condition, from its label and the paper: 15 Gy SBRT to primary tumor, nephrectomy 4 weeks later. The material sequenced was blood, taken from a patient whose treatment included radiotherapy and nephrectomy. These receptors were obtained from an older woman with renal cell carcinoma.

The V gene is TRBV7-9, the J gene TRBJ2-1, with D unclear. This CDR3 is 12 amino acids long. The V end lost 4 bases, the J end lost 6 bases, and 7 bases lay between the germline ends. Germline CDR1 SEHNR, CDR2 FQNEAQ (reference sequence). The CDR3 DNA reads TGTGCCAGCAGCTCCCTAGGCAATGAGCAGTTCTTC. Translating it yields CASSSLGNEQFF.

The J gene is TRBJ2-7, the V gene TRBV7-6; TRBD2 matches 7 bases. Looked up from germline, CDR1 is SGHVS and CDR2 is FNYEAQ. This CDR3 comprises 14 residues. Unmatched junction bases numbered 9, after V lost 5 bases and J lost 5 bases. The CDR3 DNA follows: TGTGCCAGCAGCCCACGGACTAGTTCCCACGAGCAGTACTTC. Its protein product is CASSPRTSSHEQYF.

This chain uses TRBV6-6 with TRBJ1-5; D ambiguous. The CDR3 is 10 residues long. The V gene's germline CDR1 is MNHNY and CDR2 SVGAGI (reference sequence). V lost 7 bases and J lost 9, with 7 bases in between. Here the CDR3 DNA reads TGTGCCAGCAACAACGGGCCCCAGCATTTT. Amino acids: CASNNGPQHF.

This rearrangement joins TRBV6-5 to TRBJ1-5, with D possibly matching TRBD1 (5 bases). Germline loops: CDR1 MNHEY, CDR2 SVGAGI. The CDR3 loop spans 15 amino acids. V lost 4 bases to trimming and J lost 2 bases, with 12 bases between them. The CDR3 DNA reads as TGTGCCAGCAGTTCCCAGGGATGGGGCAATCAGCCCCAGCATTTT. It encodes CASSSQGWGNQPQHF.

The V gene is TRBV6-1, the J gene TRBJ2-4, with D unresolved. The germline V gene encodes CDR1 MNHNS and CDR2 SASEGT. CDR3 length equals 11 residues. Trimming pared 1 base from V and 6 bases from J, leaving 1 base between. CDR3 protein: CASSEGNIQYF. CDR3 nucleotide sequence: TGTGCCAGCAGTGAAGGAAACATTCAGTACTTC.

The V call is TRBV6-5, the J call TRBJ1-2; D is ambiguous. CDR1 is MNHEY, CDR2 SVGAGI, per germline. This CDR3 region has 11 residues. Between the trimmed V and J ends, which lost 6 bases and 5 bases, there was a span of 7 bases. The CDR3 reads CASRSSYGYTF. CDR3 nucleotides: TGTGCCAGCAGGTCTTCTTATGGCTACACCTTC.

The chain joins TRBV2 to TRBJ2-1; 10 bases are shared with TRBD1. Germline assignment: CDR1 SNHLY and CDR2 FYNNEI. Germline trimming cut 1 base from V and 16 bases from J; bases unmatched to any gene: 7. This CDR3 contains 13 residues. CDR3 nucleotide sequence: TGTGCCAGCAGTGAAGACCTCGGACAGGGGGGTTTCTTC. Its translation: CASSEDLGQGGFF.

Only one count was recorded for this clone. The CDR3 region is CASSVWVGQETQYF. The CDR3 DNA reads TGTGCCAGCAGCGTATGGGTTGGCCAAGAGACCCAGTACTTC. This rearrangement joins TRBV9 to TRBJ2-5; no clear D gene. V was trimmed by 1 base and J by 1 base, leaving 8 bases between them. This CDR3 region has 14 residues. The germline V gene has CDR1 SGDLS and CDR2 YYNGEE.

The gene calls are TRBV5-6 and TRBJ2-5; 9 bases map to TRBD2. This CDR3 comprises 13 residues. The ends lost 2 bases at V and 8 bases at J; junction bases unmatched: 4. CDR1 SGHDT and CDR2 YYEEEE come from the germline V gene. CDR3 sequence: CASSLTSGLTQYF. CDR3 coding DNA: TGTGCCAGCAGCTTAACTAGCGGGCTTACCCAGTACTTC.

The chain employs TRBV28 and TRBJ2-7; TRBD1 aligns across 10 bases. The CDR3 extends over 13 amino acids. In germline, CDR1 is MDHEN, CDR2 SYDVKM. V shed 8 bases, J shed 7 bases, and the junction held 8 bases outside the gene matches. This chain's CDR3 is CASYRDRGGEQYF. CDR3 DNA sequence: TGTGCCAGCTACCGGGACAGGGGAGGAGAGCAGTACTTC.

The chain couples TRBV5-1 to TRBJ1-2, with 8 bases matching TRBD1. V was pared by 2 bases and J by 10 bases, with 7 bases of the junction left unmatched. CDR1 is SGHRS, CDR2 YFSETQ, per germline. The CDR3 is 13 residues long. The CDR3 loop reads CASSFTQGVDYTF. CDR3 DNA sequence: TGCGCCAGCAGCTTCACACAGGGGGTCGACTACACCTTC.

On this clone itself: This CDR3 is also generated by other DNA sequences in the sample. J is TRBJ1-1 and V is TRBV5-6; D not resolved. V lost 1 base and J lost 2, with 0 bases in between. CDR3 size: 11 residues. Per germline, CDR1 SGHDT and CDR2 YYEEEE. CDR3 region: CASSLNTEAFF. CDR3 sequence (DNA): TGTGCCAGCAGCTTGAACACTGAAGCTTTCTTT. The full variable domain, its missing parts supplied by reference TRBV5-6 and TRBJ1-1, is DAGVTQSPTHLIKTRGQQVTLRCSPKSGHDTVSWYQQALGQGPQFIFQYYEEEERQRGNFPDRFSGHQFPNYSSELNVNALLLGDSALYLCASSLNTEAFFGQGTRLTVV.

The V call is TRBV15, the J call TRBJ2-7; D remains ambiguous. The V gene's germline CDR1 is LNHNV and CDR2 YYDKDF (reference sequence). V was shortened by 0 bases and J by 1 base, with 4 bases between the two germline ends. CDR3 length equals 13 residues. The CDR3 reads CATSRDSSYEQYF. Here the CDR3 DNA reads TGTGCCACCAGCAGAGATTCGTCCTACGAGCAGTACTTC.

The chain employs TRBV6-1 and TRBJ2-7; D not resolved. Trimming removed 3 bases at V and 2 bases at J, with 17 bases between. CDR1 and CDR2 from the germline V gene are MNHNS and SASEGT. The CDR3 has 16 amino acids. The CDR3: CASSDPPGRKTYEQYF. CDR3 DNA: TGTGCCAGCAGTGACCCTCCAGGTAGGAAGACCTACGAGCAGTACTTC.

The chain couples TRBV5-6 to TRBJ2-5, with D possibly matching TRBD1 (5 bases). This CDR3 region has 13 residues. The germline V and J ends were trimmed by 0 bases and 4 bases, with 7 bases remaining between them. Germline CDR1 reads SGHDT; CDR2 reads YYEEEE. CDR3 sequence: CASSLGTSETQYF. Here the CDR3 DNA reads TGTGCCAGCAGCTTGGGGACATCAGAGACCCAGTACTTC.

Regarding this clone: This same CDR3 is encoded by further DNA sequences in the sample. The CDR3 protein is CASSVGDSSGNTIYF. The CDR3 bases are TGTGCCAGCAGCGTAGGAGATTCCTCTGGAAACACCATATATTTT. This chain connects TRBV9 to TRBJ1-3; D is ambiguous. The CDR3 consists of 15 residues. Germline lookup yields CDR1 SGDLS and CDR2 YYNGEE. The ends were cut back, 0 bases at V and 0 bases at J, with 7 bases in the middle.

The chain joins TRBV29-1 to TRBJ2-7; the match to TRBD1 covers 10 bases. J lost 5 bases, V lost 6 bases, and 7 bases had no gene match. Germline CDR1 SQVTM, CDR2 ANQGSEA. The CDR3 runs to 13 residues. The CDR3 loop is CSVPGTGVDEQYF. The CDR3 bases are TGCAGCGTCCCCGGGACAGGGGTCGACGAGCAGTACTTC.

This clone has more than one count but fewer than ten. The chain employs TRBV10-3 and TRBJ2-3; 10 bases are shared with TRBD2. The CDR3 contains 14 residues. V trimming: 4 bases; J trimming: 6 bases; junction bases outside the gene matches: 4. CDR1 is ENHRY and CDR2 is SYGVKD in the germline V gene. The CDR3 reads CAISVSGGRDTQYF. The CDR3 region has the DNA TGTGCCATCAGTGTTAGCGGGGGGCGCGATACGCAGTATTTT.

V is TRBV20-1 and J is TRBJ2-7, with a possible D match to TRBD2 (6 bases). CDR1 is DFQATT and CDR2 is SNEGSKA in the germline V gene (reference sequence). V was pared by 6 bases and J by 4 bases, with 10 bases between. The length of the CDR3 is 11 residues. The CDR3 is CSAQREYEQYF. In nucleotides, the CDR3 is TGCAGTGCCCAACGGGAGTACGAGCAGTACTTC.